The 21 T cell receptor beta chains below come from one sample, sequenced in a study of blood T cell repertoires in COVID-19. Profiling relied on immunoSEQ multiplex PCR, and the TCRdb table lists in-frame clones only, not all of them. The data contain fewer than 65,000 clones, over 75% of them seen just once; the ten biggest clones take up over 15%. The sequencing input was peripheral blood. Receptor source: a woman aged 55-75 years with COVID-19, enrolled during active disease.

This clone was recorded only once. This chain uses TRBV2 with TRBJ2-1, with 7 bases matching TRBD2. The J segment lost 6 bases and the V segment lost 8 bases, leaving 13 bases of the junction unmatched. The germline V gene has CDR1 SNHLY and CDR2 FYNNEI. The CDR3 has 15 amino acids. CDR3: CASLGWREKLNEQFF. The CDR3 nucleotides are TGTGCCAGCCTGGGATGGCGGGAGAAACTCAATGAGCAGTTCTTC. Complete variable domain (other parts from reference TRBV2 and TRBJ2-1): EPEVTQTPSHQVTQMGQEVILRCVPISNHLYFYWYRQILGQKVEFLVSFYNNEISEKSEIFDDQFSVERPDGSNFTLKIRSTKLEDSAMYFCASLGWREKLNEQFFGPGTRLTVL.

The chain's CDR3 is CASSLPTANYGYTF. CDR3 sequence (DNA): TGTGCCAGCAGCCTCCCGACAGCTAACTATGGCTACACCTTC. The J gene is TRBJ1-2, the V gene TRBV5-6; the D gene is possibly TRBD1 (5 bases). V was trimmed by 4 bases and J by 0 bases, leaving 10 bases between them. Per germline, CDR1 SGHDT and CDR2 YYEEEE. This CDR3 spans 14 amino acids.

This rearrangement joins TRBV28 to TRBJ2-6; 12 positions agree with TRBD2. V was clipped by 6 bases and J by 0 bases; unmatched bases: 6. The CDR3 totals 18 residues. Germline loops: CDR1 MDHEN, CDR2 SYDVKM. The CDR3 DNA follows: TGTGCCAGCAGCCCGGGACTAGCGGGTCGCTCTGGGGCCAACGTCCTGACTTTC. Translating gives CASSPGLAGRSGANVLTF.

This clone was seen only once. The chain carries TRBV20-1 and TRBJ1-2; D may be TRBD1 (6 bases). Per germline, CDR1 DFQATT and CDR2 SNEGSKA (reference sequence). The CDR3 loop spans 14 amino acids. V was pared by 3 bases and J by 1 base, with 12 bases between. CDR3 DNA sequence: TGCAGTGCTAGTACTGGGGGCTATAACTATGGCTACACCTTC. Translating gives CSASTGGYNYGYTF.

The chain employs TRBV7-8 and TRBJ2-1; D perhaps matches TRBD2 (6 bases). Trimming took off 8 bases at V and 1 base at J, with 15 bases between the two ends. This CDR3 is 15 amino acids long. Germline loops: CDR1 SGHVS, CDR2 FQNEAQ. CDR3 bases: TGTGCCAGCTTATACGGGAGCCCTTCCTACAATGAGCAGTTCTTC. Protein product: CASLYGSPSYNEQFF.

The chain joins TRBV12-3 or TRBV12-4 to TRBJ2-7, with a tentative D call TRBD1 (6 bases). CDR3 length: 12 residues. Trimming removed 5 bases at V and 2 bases at J, with 7 bases between. CDR3: CASSGDTYEQYF. Written as DNA, the CDR3 is TGTGCCAGCAGTGGGGACACCTACGAGCAGTACTTC.

The CDR3 sequence is CATRRGQNTGELFF. CDR3 sequence (DNA): TGTGCCACCAGGAGGGGACAGAACACCGGGGAGCTGTTTTTT. The V call is TRBV24-1, the J call TRBJ2-2, with a possible D match to TRBD1 (6 bases). The length of the CDR3 is 14 residues. CDR1 and CDR2 from the germline V gene are KGHDR and SFDVKD. Trimming stripped 7 bases from V and 1 base from J, with 9 bases between.

The rearrangement links TRBV3-1 (or the pseudogene TRBV3-2) to TRBJ2-1; D is unresolved. Trimming left V 6 bases short and J 9 bases short, with 9 bases between. Germline loops: CDR1 LGHDT, CDR2 YNNKEL (reference sequence). The CDR3 has 11 amino acids. This CDR3 reads CASSLVGEQFF. As DNA, the CDR3 is TGTGCCAGCAGTCTGGTCGGTGAGCAGTTCTTC.

The chain recombines TRBV4-3 with TRBJ1-5; perhaps TRBD1 as D (5 bases). V lost 0 bases, J lost 2 bases, and 11 bases lay in between. This CDR3 contains 16 residues. Germline-derived CDR1 and CDR2 are LGHNA and YSLEER. Here the CDR3 reads CASSQDRLGGNQPQHF. Here the CDR3 DNA reads TGCGCCAGCAGCCAAGATCGGCTAGGGGGCAATCAGCCCCAGCATTTT.

V is TRBV5-5 and J is TRBJ2-7; TRBD2 matches at 7 bases. The germline CDR1 and CDR2 sequences are SGHKS and YYEKEE (reference sequence). V trimming: 4 bases; J trimming: 3 bases; junction bases outside the gene matches: 10. This CDR3 is 15 amino acids long. The CDR3 nucleotides read TGTGCCAGCAGCGCCACTAGCGCCCGGTACTACGAGCAGTACTTC. Its translation: CASSATSARYYEQYF.

The chain joins TRBV11-2 to TRBJ1-4; D gene ambiguous. Trimming removed 1 base at V and 7 bases at J, with 16 bases between. This CDR3 comprises 16 residues. The germline CDR1 and CDR2 sequences are SGHAT and FQNNGV. CDR3 DNA sequence: TGTGCCAGCAGCTTAGGGGCAGCCTCGTTAGTTGAAAAACTGTTTTTT. This codes for CASSLGAASLVEKLFF.

The rearrangement links TRBV5-4 to TRBJ2-5, with unresolved D. Germline V lookup: CDR1 SGHNT, CDR2 YYREEE (reference sequence). Trimming removed 4 bases from V and 7 bases from J, with 11 bases in between. The CDR3 runs to 12 residues. CDR3: CASSPNHGTQYF. The CDR3 DNA follows: TGTGCCAGCAGCCCAAACCACGGGACCCAGTACTTC.

The genes are TRBV9 and TRBJ1-1; D gene unclear. This CDR3 is 14 amino acids long. CDR1 and CDR2 (germline): SGDLS, YYNGEE. The germline V and J ends were trimmed by 2 bases and 1 base, with 9 bases remaining between them. This CDR3 reads CASSVATANTEAFF. CDR3 DNA sequence: TGTGCCAGCAGCGTCGCGACTGCGAACACTGAAGCTTTCTTT.

The rearrangement uses TRBV18 and TRBJ1-1; the match to TRBD1 covers 9 bases. In germline, CDR1 is KGHSH, CDR2 LQKENI. V lost 3 bases to trimming and J lost 1 base; unmatched junction nucleotides: 3. This CDR3 contains 15 residues. The CDR3 nucleotides read TGTGCCAGCTCACCCACAGGGGGCTGGAACACTGAAGCTTTCTTT. It translates to CASSPTGGWNTEAFF.

The chain uses TRBV19 and TRBJ1-5; 7 positions match TRBD1. CDR1 LNHDA and CDR2 SQIVND come from the germline V gene (reference sequence). The V and J ends lost 4 bases and 0 bases, in that order; junction bases with no gene match: 3. The CDR3 length is 15 residues. CDR3: CASSTGTDSNQPQHF. CDR3 DNA sequence: TGTGCCAGTAGTACCGGGACAGATAGCAATCAGCCCCAGCATTTT. The variable domain in full, with the rest retrieved from reference TRBV19 and TRBJ1-5, is DGGITQSPKYLFRKEGQNVTLSCEQNLNHDAMYWYRQDPGQGLRLIYYSQIVNDFQKGDIAEGYSVSREKKESFPLTVTSAQKNPTAFYLCASSTGTDSNQPQHFGDGTRLSIL.

This rearrangement joins TRBV5-1 to TRBJ2-5, with D possibly matching TRBD2 (6 bases). Germline CDR1 reads SGHRS; CDR2 reads YFSETQ. The CDR3 is 15 residues long. V was trimmed by 4 bases and J by 3 bases, leaving 16 bases between them. CDR3 sequence reads: CASSTDSGLKETQYF. Here the CDR3 DNA reads TGCGCCAGCAGCACGGATAGCGGACTGAAAGAGACCCAGTACTTC. The full variable domain, with the rest looked up from reference TRBV5-1 and TRBJ2-5, is KAGVTQTPRYLIKTRGQQVTLSCSPISGHRSVSWYQQTPGQGLQFLFEYFSETQRNKGNFPGRFSGRQFSNSRSEMNVSTLELGDSALYLCASSTDSGLKETQYFGPGTRLLVL.

V usage is TRBV9 and J usage is TRBJ2-5, with 13 bases fitting TRBD2. The germline CDR1 and CDR2 sequences are SGDLS and YYNGEE. CDR3 length equals 14 residues. J was trimmed by 7 bases and V by 3 bases; bases with no gene match: 3. The CDR3 coding sequence is TGTGCCAGCAGCGCGTGGACTAGCGGGGGGACCCAGTACTTC. It translates to CASSAWTSGGTQYF.

This sequence joins TRBV7-2 and TRBJ2-7; D is perhaps TRBD2 (5 bases). Germline loops: CDR1 SGHTA, CDR2 FQGNSA. The CDR3 is made up of 14 amino acids. Trimming took off 1 base at V and 1 base at J, with 8 bases between the two ends. The CDR3 coding sequence is TGTGCCAGCAGCTTAGAGCGGAGGTCCTACGAGCAGTACTTC. It translates to CASSLERRSYEQYF. The whole variable domain, remainder taken from reference TRBV7-2 and TRBJ2-7, is GAGVSQSPSNKVTEKGKDVELRCDPISGHTALYWYRQSLGQGLEFLIYFQGNSAPDKSGLPSDRFSAERTGGSVSTLTIQRTQQEDSAVYLCASSLERRSYEQYFGPGTRLTVT.

The J gene is TRBJ2-5, the V gene TRBV27; a weak D match, TRBD1 (5 bases). The CDR3 loop spans 14 amino acids. Germline CDR1 is MNHEY and CDR2 is SMNVEV (reference sequence). Trimming shortened V by 0 bases and J by 4 bases, and 9 bases separated the two germline ends. This CDR3 is CASSLSFQGETQYF. The CDR3 region has the DNA TGTGCCAGCAGTTTATCCTTCCAGGGAGAGACCCAGTACTTC.

The chain uses TRBV2 and TRBJ1-5; D unclear. The CDR3 spans 13 residues. Germline assignment: CDR1 SNHLY and CDR2 FYNNEI. V shed 6 bases and J shed 1 base, with 7 bases lying between them. In nucleotides, the CDR3 is TGTGCCAGCAGCCCTCTCAGCAATCAGCCCCAGCATTTT. Amino acids: CASSPLSNQPQHF.

The chain uses TRBV27 and TRBJ2-1, with 7 positions matching TRBD2. Per the germline V gene, CDR1 is MNHEY and CDR2 is SMNVEV (reference sequence). V trimming: 8 bases; J trimming: 9 bases; junction bases outside the gene matches: 19. The CDR3 spans 16 residues. This CDR3 reads CASLKRRELRGGEQFF. The CDR3 nucleotides are TGTGCCAGCCTGAAACGGCGGGAGCTACGGGGTGGTGAGCAGTTCTTC.